This TCR beta chain is drawn from a study of cytomegalovirus exposure and HLA in healthy donors. Study-wide results and caveats: Apart from CMV serostatus, no immune exposure information was available.

This PCR relied on a set of 60 Vbeta primers and 13 Jbeta primers. Method: immunoSEQ multiplex PCR; TCRdb's copy keeps in-frame clones and lacks some. The table lists 150,000 to 250,000 clones, around 76% of them singletons. Remarks on this clone: The antigen is not known.

This CDR3 comprises 15 residues. Germline V gene sequence: CDR1 SGHTA, CDR2 FQGNSA. With 2 bases removed from V and 1 base from J, the gap between germline ends came to 11 bases. Participants comprised healthy donors of bone marrow. The chain has TRBV7-2 and TRBJ1-1; D might be TRBD1 (6 bases). The sequencing sample was made of PBMCs. The sequence came from a man between 25 and 39 years old in good health and CMV-seronegative. Written as DNA, the CDR3 is TGTGCCAGCAGCTTACCCGACAGGACGAACACTGAAGCTTTCTTT. Its translation: CASSLPDRTNTEAFF.